The following is a T cell receptor beta chain sequence with its context. Its antigen is not known. This sample is drawn from a study of T cells in tuberculosis. Findings and limits, study-wide: The TCR-beta difference was not significant; alpha differences partly reflected length. Samples were chosen by availability of cryopreserved specimens.

Sequencing was performed with immunoSEQ multiplex PCR; in TCRdb, only in-frame clones are kept and a portion is missing. The sample holds roughly 30,000 clones, roughly 86% seen once. The CDR3 has 14 residues. V shed 0 bases and J shed 10 bases, with 14 bases lying between them. In germline, CDR1 is SGDLS, CDR2 YYNGEE. Time point given: new active TB diagnosis, blood taken before or within 7 days of starting treatment. Each donor contributed about 100,000 T cells on average, unsorted. This sequence joins TRBV9 and TRBJ1-3; D remains unclear. This sample comprised PBMCs, obtained at tuberculosis diagnosis. This sequence originates from an adult with tuberculosis. CDR3 nucleotide sequence: TGTGCCAGCAGCGTAGGTGGAAACGGGAGGACCATATATTTT. Encoded protein: CASSVGGNGRTIYF. Combining the CDR3 with reference TRBV9 and TRBJ1-3 gives the whole variable domain DSGVTQTPKHLITATGQRVTLRCSPRSGDLSVYWYQQSLDQGLQFLIQYYNGEERAKGNILERFSAQQFPDLHSELNLSSLELGDSALYFCASSVGGNGRTIYFGEGSWLTVV.